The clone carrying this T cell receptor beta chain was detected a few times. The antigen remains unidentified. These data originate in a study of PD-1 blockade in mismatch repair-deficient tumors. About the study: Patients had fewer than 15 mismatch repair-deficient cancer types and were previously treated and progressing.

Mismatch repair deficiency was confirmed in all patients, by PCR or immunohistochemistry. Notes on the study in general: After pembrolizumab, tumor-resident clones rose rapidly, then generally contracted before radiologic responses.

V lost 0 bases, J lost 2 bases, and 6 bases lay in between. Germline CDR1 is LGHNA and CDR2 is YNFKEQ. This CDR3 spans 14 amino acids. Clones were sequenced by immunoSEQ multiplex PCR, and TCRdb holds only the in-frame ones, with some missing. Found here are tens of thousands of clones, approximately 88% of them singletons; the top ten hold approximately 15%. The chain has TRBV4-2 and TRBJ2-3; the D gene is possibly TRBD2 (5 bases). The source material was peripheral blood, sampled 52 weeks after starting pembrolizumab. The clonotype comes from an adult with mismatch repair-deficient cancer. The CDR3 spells CASSQDDYTDTQYF. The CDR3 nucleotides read TGTGCCAGCAGCCAAGACGACTACACAGATACGCAGTATTTT.